These 25 T cell receptor beta chains originate from one sample sequenced in a study of CD8 T cells in ankylosing spondylitis. TCRdb reprocessed the 5' RACE reads with MiXCR, giving one entry per CDR3 protein. Found here are 300,000 to 400,000 distinct CDR3 sequences, 14% to 15% of them singletons; the top ten hold about 1%. The material sequenced was blood, either unsorted or a sorted T cell fraction (not recorded which). The receptors derive from a male donor with ankylosing spondylitis or in good health (not recorded which).

The chain links TRBV30 to TRBJ2-3; D may be TRBD2 (5 bases). This CDR3 region has 12 residues. V was clipped by 1 base and J by 6 bases, with 8 bases between them. Germline CDR1 GTSNPN, CDR2 SVGIG (reference sequence). CDR3 in amino acids: CAWSGPGDTQYF. The CDR3 nucleotides read TGTGCCTGGAGTGGCCCGGGGGATACGCAGTATTTT.

This clonotype was observed a handful of times. The chain couples TRBV5-1 to TRBJ2-2, with D possibly being TRBD2 (5 bases). This CDR3 has 16 residues. The germline V and J ends were trimmed by 4 bases and 5 bases, with 18 bases remaining between them. Germline values: CDR1 SGHRS, CDR2 YFSETQ. DNA of the CDR3: TGCGCCAGCAGCGCGGACTTACTCGGCGGGACCGGGGAGCTGTTTTTT. Translating it yields CASSADLLGGTGELFF. Full variable domain (missing parts from reference TRBV5-1 and TRBJ2-2): KAGVTQTPRYLIKTRGQQVTLSCSPISGHRSVSWYQQTPGQGLQFLFEYFSETQRNKGNFPGRFSGRQFSNSRSEMNVSTLELGDSALYLCASSADLLGGTGELFFGEGSRLTVL.

In its sample, this clonotype was seen a few times. The V gene is TRBV10-3, the J gene TRBJ2-5; 7 positions match TRBD1. CDR3 length: 16 amino acids. Germline CDR1 and CDR2: ENHRY and SYGVKD. V was clipped by 0 bases and J by 5 bases; unmatched bases: 9. CDR3 sequence reads: CAISESRAGGTETQYF. The CDR3, as DNA: TGTGCCATCAGTGAGTCGAGGGCAGGGGGTACGGAGACCCAGTACTTC.

V and J are TRBV7-9 and TRBJ1-4; D is possibly TRBD1 (6 bases). V gave up 4 bases and J gave up 8 bases, with 14 bases separating them. This CDR3 comprises 14 residues. Germline V gene lookup returns CDR1 SEHNR and CDR2 FQNEAQ (reference sequence). CDR3 bases: TGTGCCAGCAGCTCAACCTCAGACAGGGAAAAACTGTTTTTT. The encoded protein is CASSSTSDREKLFF.

The chain couples TRBV15 to TRBJ1-6; D unclear. This CDR3 has 14 amino acids. The ends were cut back, 1 base at V and 10 bases at J, with 11 bases in the middle. Germline loops: CDR1 LNHNV, CDR2 YYDKDF (reference sequence). Here the CDR3 DNA reads TGTGCCACCAGCAGAGGAGGGATGGGCTCACCCCTCCACTTT. Residues: CATSRGGMGSPLHF.

In this sample, this clonotype turned up a few times. The chain employs TRBV20-1 and TRBJ2-7; TRBD2 matches 8 bases. J gave up 5 bases and V 3 bases, and 12 bases lay outside the gene matches. CDR3 length equals 15 residues. Germline values: CDR1 DFQATT, CDR2 SNEGSKA (reference sequence). The CDR3 is CSARGSAGAPNEQYF. CDR3 sequence (DNA): TGCAGTGCTAGGGGGTCAGCGGGAGCCCCCAACGAGCAGTACTTC.

The table lists this clonotype with many counts. This chain connects TRBV12-3 or TRBV12-4 to TRBJ2-1; no reliable D call. The germline V and J ends were trimmed by 1 base and 7 bases, with 5 bases remaining between them. The CDR3 is 12 amino acids. CDR3 in DNA: TGTGCCAGCAGTTTAGTGGTTAATGAGCAGTTCTTC. Its translation is CASSLVVNEQFF.

This clonotype was seen more than once but under ten times. This chain uses TRBV19 with TRBJ2-5; 7 positions agree with TRBD2. The CDR3 has 13 amino acids. In germline, CDR1 is LNHDA, CDR2 SQIVND (reference sequence). Losses at the gene ends were 2 bases for V and 4 bases for J; bases not matched to a gene: 1. CDR3 DNA: TGTGCCAGTAGTATAAGGGAGGGAGAGACCCAGTACTTC. Encoded protein: CASSIREGETQYF. The full variable domain, rest sourced from reference TRBV19 and TRBJ2-5, is DGGITQSPKYLFRKEGQNVTLSCEQNLNHDAMYWYRQDPGQGLRLIYYSQIVNDFQKGDIAEGYSVSREKKESFPLTVTSAQKNPTAFYLCASSIREGETQYFGPGTRLLVL.

To note about this clonotype: A clone one base away is much larger, so this may be a read error. J is TRBJ1-5 and V is TRBV7-8; the D is unclear. This CDR3 has 12 residues. Germline CDR1 SGHVS, CDR2 FQNEAQ. V was shortened by 7 bases and J by 2 bases, with 6 bases between the two germline ends. The DNA for the CDR3 is TGTGCCAGCACGGTGGGCAATCAGCCCCAGCATTTT. Residues: CASTVGNQPQHF.

The chain joins TRBV29-1 to TRBJ2-7; 9 positions match TRBD2. Germline CDR1 SQVTM, CDR2 ANQGSEA. CDR3 length equals 13 residues. V shed 4 bases and J 9 bases; nucleotides not matched to a gene: 10. As DNA, the CDR3 is TGCAGCGTTGGGCTAGCGGGAACCGGGGGGCAGTACTTC. Its protein product is CSVGLAGTGGQYF.

V is TRBV11-1 and J is TRBJ1-1, with D perhaps TRBD1 (5 bases). CDR1 SGHAT and CDR2 FQDESV come from the germline V gene (reference sequence). V dropped 4 bases and J dropped 0 bases, with 21 bases sitting between them. There are 18 residues in the CDR3. CDR3 in DNA: TGTGCCAGCAGCTACACCCGGGGGGTCAGTCCTATGAACACTGAAGCTTTCTTT. Translated: CASSYTRGVSPMNTEAFF.

In this sample, this clonotype turned up many times. The V call is TRBV3-1, the J call TRBJ1-6; D uncertain. Germline-derived CDR1 and CDR2 are LGHDT and YNNKEL (reference sequence). The CDR3 totals 16 residues. V was cut by 4 bases and J by 7 bases, with 17 bases left in between. The CDR3 sequence is CASSPPSGGGNSPLHF. The CDR3 coding sequence is TGTGCCAGCAGCCCCCCTTCGGGCGGAGGAAATTCACCCCTCCACTTT.

A few counts support this clonotype. The chain couples TRBV20-1 to TRBJ1-2; 9 bases are shared with TRBD1. Germline trimming cut 5 bases from V and 3 bases from J; bases unmatched to any gene: 7. Germline lookup yields CDR1 DFQATT and CDR2 SNEGSKA (reference sequence). CDR3 length: 14 amino acids. CDR3 sequence reads: CSAAGQGLDYGYTF. CDR3 sequence (DNA): TGCAGTGCTGCCGGACAGGGGCTTGACTATGGCTACACCTTC.

This clonotype appeared once. This chain joins TRBV20-1 and TRBJ1-1, with 8 bases identical to TRBD1. With 1 base clipped from V and 1 base from J, the junction kept 5 bases outside the gene matches. Germline loops: CDR1 DFQATT, CDR2 SNEGSKA (reference sequence). There are 15 residues in the CDR3. In DNA, the CDR3 is TGCAGTGCTAGAGTAAAAGGGACAGGGAACACTGAAGCTTTCTTT. It codes for CSARVKGTGNTEAFF.

The J gene is TRBJ2-7, the V gene TRBV6-1; no firm D call. Per the germline V gene, CDR1 is MNHNS and CDR2 is SASEGT. This CDR3 contains 11 residues. Trimming shortened V by 3 bases and J by 7 bases, and 7 bases separated the two germline ends. CDR3 DNA sequence: TGTGCCAGCAGTGAGCTTCAGGAGCAGTACTTC. The encoded protein is CASSELQEQYF.

This clonotype was observed at least ten times. The V and J genes are TRBV12-3 or TRBV12-4 and TRBJ1-5; D remains ambiguous. V was trimmed by 3 bases and J by 2 bases, leaving 5 bases between them. The CDR3 totals 13 residues. CDR3 nucleotides: TGTGCCAGCAGTTTGGTGCGCAATCAGCCCCAGCATTTT. Its translation is CASSLVRNQPQHF.

The chain has TRBV11-3 and TRBJ2-2; 8 bases agree with TRBD2. Germline CDR1 reads SGHNT; CDR2 reads YENEEA. J lost 5 bases, V lost 3 bases, and 8 bases had no gene match. CDR3 length: 16 residues. CDR3 in DNA: TGTGCCAGCAGCTTTTCCTCTAGCGGGCGGACCGGGGAGCTGTTTTTT. Protein sequence: CASSFSSSGRTGELFF.

This rearrangement joins TRBV6-5 to TRBJ2-1, with TRBD2 matching 9 bases. CDR3 length equals 15 residues. The germline gives CDR1 MNHEY, CDR2 SVGAGI. J gave up 4 bases and V 2 bases, and 3 bases lay outside the gene matches. In DNA form, the CDR3 reads TGTGCCAGCAGTTACATGGCGGGAGGGTACAATGAGCAGTTCTTC. It is translated as CASSYMAGGYNEQFF.

In this sample, this clonotype turned up once. This chain joins TRBV20-1 and TRBJ2-5; D gene uncertain. The V gene's germline CDR1 is DFQATT and CDR2 SNEGSKA (reference sequence). Between the trimmed V and J ends, which lost 2 bases and 4 bases, there was a span of 11 bases. The length of the CDR3 is 13 residues. CDR3 DNA sequence: TGCAGTGCTAGATCGGGTCCCCGAGAGACCCAGTACTTC. Residues: CSARSGPRETQYF.

The table lists this clonotype with many counts. The chain couples TRBV20-1 to TRBJ1-1, with D possibly being TRBD1 (5 bases). V was pared by 6 bases and J by 8 bases, with 22 bases between. CDR1 and CDR2 (germline): DFQATT, SNEGSKA (reference sequence). CDR3 size: 14 residues. The DNA of the CDR3 is TGCAGTGCAACCCCCGGGGGGGTCGCTATAGAAGCTTTCTTT. This gives the protein CSATPGGVAIEAFF.

This clonotype came up a few times. This rearrangement joins TRBV20-1 to TRBJ2-3; TRBD2 matches at 8 bases. Germline CDR1 and CDR2: DFQATT and SNEGSKA (reference sequence). The CDR3 contains 15 residues. CDR3 sequence (DNA): TGCGGAGCCCACACTGCGGGGGGCCCCGGAGATACGCAGTATTTT. Translated, it gives CGAHTAGGPGDTQYF.

This clonotype was seen a few times. V is TRBV5-5 and J is TRBJ2-7; D is possibly TRBD1 (5 bases). CDR1 and CDR2 (germline): SGHKS, YYEKEE (reference sequence). The CDR3 sequence is 15 residues long. V gave up 4 bases and J gave up 6 bases, with 20 bases separating them. The CDR3 loop is CASSPRQISIGEQYF. DNA for the CDR3: TGTGCCAGCAGCCCGCGACAGATTTCTATAGGCGAGCAGTACTTC.

Here the CDR3 DNA reads TGCGCCAGCAAAACTAGCGGGGGATGGGATACGCAGTATTTT. This codes for CASKTSGGWDTQYF. The chain joins TRBV5-1 to TRBJ2-3; TRBD2 agrees at 11 bases. The CDR3 spans 14 residues. V trimming: 6 bases; J trimming: 6 bases; junction bases outside the gene matches: 6. Germline CDR1 reads SGHRS; CDR2 reads YFSETQ.

The chain couples TRBV3-1 to TRBJ2-4, with 11 bases lining up with TRBD2. CDR1 LGHDT and CDR2 YNNKEL come from the germline V gene (reference sequence). Trimming at V came to 4 bases and at J to 6 bases, leaving 11 bases not matched to a gene. This CDR3 has 17 residues. The CDR3 reads CASSRPPLAGGGNIQYF. In nucleotides, the CDR3 is TGTGCCAGCAGCCGCCCCCCGCTAGCGGGGGGTGGAAACATTCAGTACTTC.

The V and J genes are TRBV5-5 and TRBJ1-1; D remains ambiguous. Germline CDR1 SGHKS, CDR2 YYEKEE (reference sequence). V dropped 4 bases and J dropped 0 bases, with 16 bases sitting between them. CDR3 length: 16 residues. The chain's CDR3 is CASSPTDTRLNTEAFF. DNA for the CDR3: TGTGCCAGCAGCCCAACAGACACCCGCCTGAACACTGAAGCTTTCTTT.